This entry concerns a single T cell receptor beta chain. Its antigen remains undetermined. Qualities for individual bases were not recorded, and no much larger clone is one base off. The treatment or condition label, as the study defines it: high-dose cyclophosphamide on days +3 and +4 as single-agent GVHD prophylaxis. Patients in the PTCy group got busulfan and fludarabine conditioning, a marrow graft from a related or unrelated donor, and cyclophosphamide on days +3 and +4. The PTCy-treated patients were drawn from a prospective, multi-institutional clinical trial. Mononuclear cells from peripheral blood and bone marrow were separated by Ficoll-Hypaque density centrifugation and then cryopreserved. CD4+ and CD8+ T cells, including naive and memory subsets, were sorted by FACS on a FACSAria II. TRB sequencing used genomic DNA with the immunoSEQ assay at survey resolution or the hsTCRB kit. Per the source publication's procedure: The immunoSEQ software handled the initial read processing, while the LymphoSeq R package was used for the repertoire analyses. Clonality was computed as 1 minus normalized Shannon entropy; Gini coefficient was also calculated for each TRB dataset. Phenotypes of unsorted samples were inferred by mapping TRB sequences from sorted subsets of the recipient or donor onto the same recipient's unsorted samples. Not all clones reach the TCRdb copy of this immuneACCESS table, which keeps in-frame sequences only. Checked studies attribute under half of the gap to unresolved V genes and leave the rest unexplained. The V and J calls and clone size were taken over from that table, and D and trimming were inferred from the DNA. The sample has 35,000 to 45,000 clones on record, about 77% of them singletons. The top ten hold 6.5% to 9.5% of the sample.

This specimen belongs to a study of T cells after posttransplantation cyclophosphamide (dated by TCRdb to 2016 to 2018). Turning to the overall study: The study tracked T cell repertoire reconstitution by TRB sequencing after myeloablative bone marrow transplantation using posttransplantation cyclophosphamide as GVHD prophylaxis. Antigen receptor sequencing was done on samples from a few dozen PTCy-treated patients and from under 20 related bone marrow donors of those patients. Blood from all 30 or so PTCy patients with 1-year posttransplant specimens was subjected to TRB sequencing. In 3 patients, TRB sequencing was also performed on up to 3 more blood samples taken 2 to 5.2 years after transplant, and in 4 patients, pretransplant blood was also TRB-sequenced. Because TRA and TRB clonality correlated tightly in fewer than 10 samples, the subsequent TCR analyses were limited to TRB only. Public TRB sequences were checked against a database of over 3,000 sequences associated with responses to pathogens, tumor antigens, self-antigens and alloantigens. Results the study describes overall, beyond this receptor: At 1-2 months, donor-recipient similarity was low but rose over the first year, and the later blood repertoires were often dominated by donor CD8+ memory clones. Across 45 patients, TRB clonality was highly associated with recipient CMV seropositivity and CMV reactivation, and PTCy diversity was similar to diversity in CNI/methotrexate controls. The TRB repertoires of T cells infiltrating skin or the GI tract showed only limited overlap with the TRB repertoires found in blood.

As encoded in the germline V gene (reference sequence), CDR1 is MNHNY while CDR2 is SVGAGI. V is trimmed back by 6 bases and J by 6 bases, and the junction contains 8 bases that no gene match accounts for. Spanning cysteine to phenylalanine, the CDR3 consists of 15 amino acids. This entry keeps only the CDR3 DNA: 45 bases, framed from base 1. The TCR sequence derives from a female patient aged 35 to 55 who received an allogeneic stem cell transplant from a related donor, was CMV-positive, and had no GVHD. After a transplant, some T cells may be of graft donor origin. Source: CD4+ T cells sorted from blood, taken around 2,000 days after a stem cell transplant with posttransplant cyclophosphamide. Rearrangement joined TRBV6-6 to TRBJ2-1, with 10 bases aligning to TRBD2. The CDR3 protein is CASSPGLAAINEQFF. The DNA is TGTGCCAGCAGCCCCGGACTAGCGGCGATCAATGAGCAGTTCTTC.